This TCR beta chain originates from a study of regulatory T cells in long-lasting Graves disease. Study in general: The term persistent Graves' disease signified upward of 5 years on antithyroid drugs with positive TSH receptor antibodies.

Notes on this clonotype: Its antigen is not known.

Time point specified: persistent/refractory GD, antithyroid drugs over 5 years with positive TRAb. The TCR library was made from RNA extracted from PBMCs. According to the study, TCR beta libraries were built with iRepertoire HTBI primers and CDR3-region Arm-PCR. TCRdb re-analysed the multiplex PCR reads in MiXCR, keeping a single row per CDR3 protein. This sample carries roughly 400,000 distinct CDR3 sequences, roughly a fifth of them seen once, and the ten largest clones take about 13%. This CDR3 has 15 residues. The trim removed 3 bases at V and 2 bases at J, leaving 5 bases unmatched. Germline CDR1 and CDR2: MDHEN and SYDVKM. Study-wide results and caveats: Persistent Graves' patients had lower TCR diversity than newly diagnosed ones. Between persistent patients, 2,500 to 3,500 public clonotypes were shared, exceeding the roughly 940 shared between new patients.

This clonotype was obtained from a female donor with Graves disease. V is TRBV28 and J is TRBJ2-3; 7 nucleotides match TRBD2. Here the sequenced sample was peripheral blood mononuclear cells (PBMCs), taken when the disease was refractory, from a patient treated with antithyroid drugs. This chain's CDR3 is CASSLLAGLTDTQYF. The CDR3 DNA reads as TGTGCCAGCAGTTTGTTAGCGGGCCTCACAGATACGCAGTATTTT. The entire variable domain, with the rest obtained from reference TRBV28 and TRBJ2-3, is as follows: DVKVTQSSRYLVKRTGEKVFLECVQDMDHENMFWYRQDPGLGLRLIYFSYDVKMKEKGDIPEGYSVSREKKERFSLILESASTNQTSMYLCASSLLAGLTDTQYFGPGTRLTVL.